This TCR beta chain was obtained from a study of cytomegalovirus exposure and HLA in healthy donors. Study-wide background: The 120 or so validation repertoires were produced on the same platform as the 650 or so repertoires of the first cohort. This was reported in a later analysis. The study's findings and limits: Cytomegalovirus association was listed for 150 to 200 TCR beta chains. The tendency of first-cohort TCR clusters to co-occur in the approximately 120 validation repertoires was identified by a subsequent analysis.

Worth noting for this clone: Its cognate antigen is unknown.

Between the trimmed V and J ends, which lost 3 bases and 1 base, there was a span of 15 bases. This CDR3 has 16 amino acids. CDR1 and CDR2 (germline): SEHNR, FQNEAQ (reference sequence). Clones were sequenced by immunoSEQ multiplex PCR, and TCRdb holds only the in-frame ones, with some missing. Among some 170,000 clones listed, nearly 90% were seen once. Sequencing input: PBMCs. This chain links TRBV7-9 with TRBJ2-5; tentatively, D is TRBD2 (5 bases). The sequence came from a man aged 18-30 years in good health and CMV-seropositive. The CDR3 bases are TGTGCCAGCAGCTTTACCCCGGGATCAGCCCAAGAGACCCAGTACTTC. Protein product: CASSFTPGSAQETQYF.